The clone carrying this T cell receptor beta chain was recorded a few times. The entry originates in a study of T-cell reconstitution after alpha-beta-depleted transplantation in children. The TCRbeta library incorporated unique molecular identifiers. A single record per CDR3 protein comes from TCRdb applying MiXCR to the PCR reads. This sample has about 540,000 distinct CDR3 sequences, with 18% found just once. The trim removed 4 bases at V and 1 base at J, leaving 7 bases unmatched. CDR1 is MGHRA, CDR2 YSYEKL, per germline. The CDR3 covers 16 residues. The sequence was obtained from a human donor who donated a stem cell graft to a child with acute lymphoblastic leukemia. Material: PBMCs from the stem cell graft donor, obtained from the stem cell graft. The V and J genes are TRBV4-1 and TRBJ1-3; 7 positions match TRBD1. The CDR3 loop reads CASSPGTAYSGNTIYF. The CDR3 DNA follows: TGCGCCAGCAGCCCCGGGACAGCGTATTCTGGAAACACCATATATTTT.